These T cell receptor beta chains were read from a single sample in a study of PD-L1 blockade in urothelial cancer. Using immunoSEQ multiplex PCR, the repertoire was profiled, and TCRdb retains in-frame clones only, with some absent. The sample has 30,000 to 40,000 clones, approximately 89% seen once. This specimen consisted of PBMCs, obtained around atezolizumab (anti-PD-L1) treatment. The source is a woman in her sixties with urothelial cancer. The CDR3 runs from the conserved cysteine through the conserved F or W. Fields, in order: D gene, V gene, clone size, CDR3 length, J gene, CDR3 protein, CDR3 DNA. D genes are given only for firm matches. The size field is filled for only some rows; it gives once, few, many or a size class.

d_call: .
v_call: TRBV28
clone_size: .
cdr3_length: 15
j_call: TRBJ2-3
cdr3_aa: CASESSDRPGWAQYF
cdr3_nt: TGTGCCAGCGAATCAAGCGATCGCCCCGGATGGGCGCAGTATTTT

d_call: .
v_call: TRBV10-1
clone_size: large
cdr3_length: 14
j_call: TRBJ2-7
cdr3_aa: CARTVGTPSYEQYF
cdr3_nt: TGCGCCAGAACGGTCGGGACACCTTCCTACGAGCAGTACTTC

d_call: .
v_call: TRBV6-5
clone_size: .
cdr3_length: 16
j_call: TRBJ2-7
cdr3_aa: CASSYSFGSSGREQYF
cdr3_nt: TGTGCCAGCAGTTACTCGTTCGGGAGTTCGGGACGCGAGCAGTACTTC

d_call: .
v_call: TRBV4-1
clone_size: .
cdr3_length: 14
j_call: TRBJ1-2
cdr3_aa: CASSQEEGNYGYTF
cdr3_nt: TGCGCCAGCAGCCAAGAGGAGGGGAACTATGGCTACACCTTC

d_call: .
v_call: TRBV7-9
clone_size: .
cdr3_length: 13
j_call: TRBJ2-7
cdr3_aa: CASSLYGSYEQYF
cdr3_nt: TGTGCCAGCAGCTTGTACGGGTCCTACGAGCAGTACTTC

d_call: .
v_call: TRBV27
clone_size: .
cdr3_length: 13
j_call: TRBJ2-3
cdr3_aa: CASSLSVVDTQYF
cdr3_nt: TGTGCCAGCAGTTTATCGGTAGTAGATACGCAGTATTTT

d_call: .
v_call: TRBV4-1
clone_size: once
cdr3_length: 14
j_call: TRBJ2-5
cdr3_aa: CASSQGAGQETQYF
cdr3_nt: TGCGCCAGCAGCCAGGGGGCGGGCCAAGAGACCCAGTACTTC

d_call: .
v_call: TRBV10-3
clone_size: .
cdr3_length: 12
j_call: TRBJ2-7
cdr3_aa: CAISESDNEQYF
cdr3_nt: TGTGCCATCAGTGAGTCCGACAACGAGCAGTACTTC

d_call: .
v_call: TRBV7-8
clone_size: .
cdr3_length: 16
j_call: TRBJ2-6
cdr3_aa: CASSFQKNSGANVLTF
cdr3_nt: TGTGCCAGCAGCTTCCAGAAAAACTCTGGGGCCAACGTCCTGACTTTC

d_call: TRBD2
v_call: TRBV11-3
clone_size: .
cdr3_length: 14
j_call: TRBJ2-1
cdr3_aa: CASAHSGSYNEQFF
cdr3_nt: TGTGCCAGCGCCCATAGCGGGTCCTACAATGAGCAGTTCTTC

d_call: .
v_call: TRBV7-2
clone_size: .
cdr3_length: 15
j_call: TRBJ2-1
cdr3_aa: CASSLEGSRHNEQFF
cdr3_nt: TGTGCCAGCAGCTTAGAGGGGTCGCGTCACAATGAGCAGTTCTTC

d_call: TRBD2
v_call: TRBV11-2
clone_size: .
cdr3_length: 16
j_call: TRBJ2-1
cdr3_aa: CASSLIGTNSYNEQFF
cdr3_nt: TGTGCCAGCAGCTTAATCGGGACTAACTCCTACAATGAGCAGTTCTTC

d_call: TRBD1
v_call: TRBV2
clone_size: .
cdr3_length: 15
j_call: TRBJ2-5
cdr3_aa: CASSERGQGGETQYF
cdr3_nt: TGTGCCAGCAGTGAAAGGGGACAGGGAGGAGAGACCCAGTACTTC

d_call: TRBD2
v_call: TRBV7-2
clone_size: .
cdr3_length: 18
j_call: TRBJ2-3
cdr3_aa: CASSNSGTSGTSTDTQYF
cdr3_nt: TGTGCCAGCAGTAATTCCGGGACTAGCGGGACTAGCACAGATACGCAGTATTTT

d_call: .
v_call: TRBV19
clone_size: .
cdr3_length: 13
j_call: TRBJ1-5
cdr3_aa: CASSIVGNQPQHF
cdr3_nt: TGTGCCAGTAGTATAGTCGGCAATCAGCCCCAGCATTTT

d_call: TRBD2
v_call: TRBV27
clone_size: .
cdr3_length: 14
j_call: TRBJ2-1
cdr3_aa: CASSPAGVAGEQFF
cdr3_nt: TGTGCCAGCAGCCCAGCGGGAGTAGCCGGTGAGCAGTTCTTC

d_call: TRBD2
v_call: TRBV6-9
clone_size: .
cdr3_length: 18
j_call: TRBJ2-1
cdr3_aa: CASSYEGLAGGHYNEQFF
cdr3_nt: TGTGCCAGCAGTTATGAGGGACTAGCGGGAGGGCACTACAATGAGCAGTTCTTC

d_call: TRBD1
v_call: TRBV6-6
clone_size: .
cdr3_length: 16
j_call: TRBJ1-5
cdr3_aa: CASSYSGTGGDQPQHF
cdr3_nt: TGTGCCAGCAGTTACTCGGGGACAGGGGGCGATCAGCCCCAGCATTTT

d_call: .
v_call: TRBV29-1
clone_size: .
cdr3_length: 12
j_call: TRBJ2-1
cdr3_aa: CSGNRGRGEQFF
cdr3_nt: TGCAGCGGAAATAGGGGGCGGGGTGAGCAGTTCTTC

d_call: TRBD2
v_call: TRBV9
clone_size: .
cdr3_length: 16
j_call: TRBJ2-2
cdr3_aa: CASSHLSGSNTGELFF
cdr3_nt: TGTGCCAGCAGCCACCTTAGCGGGAGTAACACCGGGGAGCTGTTTTTT

d_call: TRBD2
v_call: TRBV19
clone_size: .
cdr3_length: 16
j_call: TRBJ2-1
cdr3_aa: CASSILGLGGYNEQFF
cdr3_nt: TGTGCCAGTAGTATATTGGGACTAGGAGGGTACAATGAGCAGTTCTTC

d_call: TRBD1
v_call: TRBV6-5
clone_size: .
cdr3_length: 16
j_call: TRBJ2-1
cdr3_aa: CASSSRPGQGHNEQFF
cdr3_nt: TGTGCCAGCAGTTCCCGCCCCGGACAGGGACACAATGAGCAGTTCTTC

d_call: .
v_call: TRBV18
clone_size: .
cdr3_length: 15
j_call: TRBJ2-7
cdr3_aa: CASSLQVTSSYEQYF
cdr3_nt: TGTGCCAGCTCACTCCAGGTGACCTCCTCCTACGAGCAGTACTTC

d_call: TRBD1
v_call: TRBV15
clone_size: .
cdr3_length: 13
j_call: TRBJ1-2
cdr3_aa: CATSQGAWTGYTF
cdr3_nt: TGTGCCACCAGCCAGGGGGCATGGACTGGCTACACCTTC

d_call: .
v_call: TRBV11-2
clone_size: .
cdr3_length: 15
j_call: TRBJ2-5
cdr3_aa: CASSLAGTSQETQYF
cdr3_nt: TGTGCCAGCAGCCTGGCAGGGACATCGCAAGAGACCCAGTACTTC